The 20 T cell receptor beta chains in this list originate from one sample, sequenced in a study of cytomegalovirus exposure and HLA in healthy donors. PCR employed 60 Vbeta and 13 Jbeta primers. Here immunoSEQ multiplex PCR was the method, and the copy in TCRdb shows in-frame clones only, minus some. The sample shows about 80,000 clones, approximately 67% of them seen only once. Source material: PBMCs. These receptors were obtained from a male donor in good health and CMV-seropositive.

This chain uses TRBV7-9 with TRBJ2-3; D unresolved. The length of the CDR3 is 12 residues. In germline, CDR1 is SEHNR, CDR2 FQNEAQ (reference sequence). The V gene lost 4 bases and the J gene lost 1 base, with 3 bases spanning the gap. This CDR3 is CASSSGTDTQYF. For the CDR3, the DNA is TGTGCCAGCAGCTCAGGCACAGATACGCAGTATTTT. The full variable domain, with the rest looked up from reference TRBV7-9 and TRBJ2-3, is DTGVSQNPRHKITKRGQNVTFRCDPISEHNRLYWYRQTLGQGPEFLTYFQNEAQLEKSRLLSDRFSAERPKGSFSTLEIQRTEQGDSAMYLCASSSGTDTQYFGPGTRLTVL.

To note about this clone: One end of the junction fails to match germline, which may point to a read error. This chain connects TRBV30 to TRBJ1-6; TRBD1 agrees at 7 bases. Germline CDR1 and CDR2: GTSNPN and SVGIG (reference sequence). The CDR3 length is 16 residues. DNA of the CDR3: TGTGCCCGGAGTGAACGCGGCGGGGACAGTATCTCACCCCTCCACTTT. Its translation is CARSERGGDSISPLHF.

This chain joins TRBV5-1 and TRBJ1-4; D perhaps matches TRBD1 (6 bases). The CDR3 totals 14 residues. V dropped 1 base and J dropped 4 bases, with 8 bases sitting between them. Germline-derived CDR1 and CDR2 are SGHRS and YFSETQ. The CDR3 coding sequence is TGCGCCAGCAGCTTGCCGGACAGTAATGAAAAACTGTTTTTT. Its protein is CASSLPDSNEKLFF.

The CDR3 is CASSAAGGNNEQFF. The CDR3 DNA follows: TGTGCCAGCAGCGCCGCGGGGGGAAACAATGAGCAGTTCTTC. This chain links TRBV7-6 with TRBJ2-1; TRBD2 matches at 8 bases. CDR1 and CDR2 (germline): SGHVS, FNYEAQ. The CDR3 covers 14 residues. Unmatched junction bases numbered 5, after V lost 5 bases and J lost 5 bases.

This clone was counted a few times. V is TRBV15 and J is TRBJ1-4, with D tentatively TRBD1 (5 bases). V was trimmed by 5 bases and J by 0 bases, leaving 13 bases between them. The germline V gene encodes CDR1 LNHNV and CDR2 YYDKDF (reference sequence). The CDR3 loop spans 16 amino acids. This chain's CDR3 is CATSRLGGPTNEKLFF. CDR3 sequence (DNA): TGTGCCACCAGCCGACTGGGGGGTCCAACTAATGAAAAACTGTTTTTT.

This clone has a handful of counts. The chain has TRBV5-1 and TRBJ1-1; weak D call: TRBD1 (6 bases). The length of the CDR3 is 14 residues. Between the trimmed V and J ends, which lost 4 bases and 7 bases, there was a span of 17 bases. Germline V gene data show CDR1 as SGHRS and CDR2 as YFSETQ. The CDR3 here is CASSRGEGGCEAFF. The CDR3 DNA sequence: TGCGCCAGCAGCAGGGGGGAGGGGGGCTGTGAAGCTTTCTTT. The variable domain in full, with the rest retrieved from reference TRBV5-1 and TRBJ1-1, is KAGVTQTPRYLIKTRGQQVTLSCSPISGHRSVSWYQQTPGQGLQFLFEYFSETQRNKGNFPGRFSGRQFSNSRSEMNVSTLELGDSALYLCASSRGEGGCEAFFGQGTRLTVV.

This clone was detected only a few times. This chain links TRBV18 with TRBJ1-1, with TRBD1 as a possible D gene (6 bases). V was clipped by 3 bases and J by 2 bases, with 19 bases between them. Germline values: CDR1 KGHSH, CDR2 LQKENI. This CDR3 contains 17 residues. In DNA form, the CDR3 reads TGTGCCAGCTCACCGTACAATTTAGGGGGGGTAAACACTGAAGCTTTCTTT. Amino acids: CASSPYNLGGVNTEAFF.

The rearrangement uses TRBV7-9 and TRBJ2-1, with 7 bases that match TRBD2. Per germline, CDR1 SEHNR and CDR2 FQNEAQ (reference sequence). The CDR3 contains 16 residues. J was trimmed by 2 bases and V by 5 bases; bases with no gene match: 9. The CDR3, as DNA: TGTGCCAGCAGCCCGATTACTAGCGCGACCTACAATGAGCAGTTCTTC. Amino acid sequence: CASSPITSATYNEQFF. The full variable domain, completed using reference TRBV7-9 and TRBJ2-1, is DTGVSQNPRHKITKRGQNVTFRCDPISEHNRLYWYRQTLGQGPEFLTYFQNEAQLEKSRLLSDRFSAERPKGSFSTLEIQRTEQGDSAMYLCASSPITSATYNEQFFGPGTRLTVL.

The chain combines TRBV7-8 with TRBJ1-4; D not resolved. The CDR3 loop spans 16 amino acids. V lost 6 bases, J lost 0 bases, and 14 bases lay in between. Germline lookup yields CDR1 SGHVS and CDR2 FQNEAQ. CDR3 sequence reads: CASSVAGSATNEKLFF. CDR3 DNA: TGTGCCAGCAGTGTGGCAGGCTCTGCAACTAATGAAAAACTGTTTTTT.

This clone was seen only a few times. The CDR3, as DNA: TGTGCCTATTCACCCGGGGCCAGGGGGAACACTGAAGCTTTCTTT. This sequence encodes CAYSPGARGNTEAFF. The genes are TRBV28 and TRBJ1-1; possible D gene TRBD1, 6 bases. Trimming cost V 11 bases and J 1 base, with 20 bases left between them. The CDR3 contains 15 residues. Germline CDR1 MDHEN, CDR2 SYDVKM.

The chain employs TRBV9 and TRBJ1-3, with 10 bases aligning to TRBD1. V lost 3 bases and J lost 8; bases outside the gene matches: 14. Germline V gene sequence: CDR1 SGDLS, CDR2 YYNGEE. The CDR3 runs 17 residues. Here the CDR3 DNA reads TGTGCCAGCAGCGCCCCCTCGGACAGGGGGATTGGCGACACCATATATTTT. Its protein product is CASSAPSDRGIGDTIYF.

The table lists this clone with a few counts. The chain recombines TRBV28 with TRBJ2-6; the D gene is possibly TRBD2 (6 bases). The germline V gene has CDR1 MDHEN and CDR2 SYDVKM. V lost 7 bases, J lost 0 bases, and 7 bases lay in between. This CDR3 comprises 14 residues. The CDR3 sequence: CASTGGSGANVLTF. The CDR3 nucleotides are TGTGCCAGCACCGGGGGCTCTGGGGCCAACGTCCTGACTTTC.

On this clone itself: A junction boundary mismatches the germline segment, possibly from a read error. The chain links TRBV7-7 to TRBJ1-3, with no clear D. CDR1 and CDR2 (germline): SSHAT, FNYEAQ (reference sequence). The CDR3 is 15 amino acids. The CDR3 here is CASSSGKSSGNTIYF. The CDR3 coding sequence is TGTGCTAGCAGCTCGGGGAAGAGCTCTGGAAACACCATATATTTT.

This clone appeared a few times. The J gene is TRBJ2-5, the V gene TRBV6-5; D is undetermined. Germline-derived CDR1 and CDR2 are MNHEY and SVGAGI. Trimming removed 2 bases from V and 2 bases from J, with 6 bases in between. The CDR3 covers 13 residues. The chain's CDR3 is CASSYTAQETQYF. DNA for the CDR3: TGTGCCAGCAGTTACACAGCTCAAGAGACCCAGTACTTC.

The sample holds a few counts of this clone. The chain carries TRBV10-3 and TRBJ1-1; D possibly corresponds to TRBD1 (5 bases). Trimming removed 8 bases at V and 8 bases at J, with 15 bases between. The CDR3 has 12 amino acids. Germline V gene data show CDR1 as ENHRY and CDR2 as SYGVKD. CDR3 DNA: TGTGCCATCCTCAGGGTGGATGGGGAAGCTTTCTTT. Translation gives CAILRVDGEAFF.

This clone was observed a few times. The CDR3 coding sequence is TGTGCCAGCAGTGAAGCGGGCCCGGCGGGGGAGCTGTTTTTT. This translates into CASSEAGPAGELFF. The chain is built from TRBV2 and TRBJ2-2; D uncertain. The germline V and J ends were trimmed by 0 bases and 8 bases, with 10 bases remaining between them. Looked up from germline, CDR1 is SNHLY and CDR2 is FYNNEI. This CDR3 is built from 14 residues.

The chain recombines TRBV9 with TRBJ2-1, with D possibly being TRBD2 (6 bases). V gave up 0 bases and J gave up 2 bases, with 9 bases separating them. Germline V gene sequence: CDR1 SGDLS, CDR2 YYNGEE. The CDR3 runs to 15 residues. The CDR3 nucleotides read TGTGCCAGCAGCGTAGGGGACTCTCCCTACAATGAGCAGTTCTTC. Amino acids: CASSVGDSPYNEQFF. The full variable domain, rest sourced from reference TRBV9 and TRBJ2-1, is DSGVTQTPKHLITATGQRVTLRCSPRSGDLSVYWYQQSLDQGLQFLIQYYNGEERAKGNILERFSAQQFPDLHSELNLSSLELGDSALYFCASSVGDSPYNEQFFGPGTRLTVL.

This clone was seen a few times. The rearrangement uses TRBV30 and TRBJ2-1, with D perhaps matching TRBD1 (6 bases). CDR1 GTSNPN and CDR2 SVGIG come from the germline V gene (reference sequence). Trimming took off 3 bases at V and 5 bases at J, with 14 bases between the two ends. The CDR3 sequence is 14 residues long. The CDR3 reads CAWSYRAQNNEQFF. The DNA of the CDR3 is TGTGCCTGGAGCTACAGGGCCCAAAACAATGAGCAGTTCTTC.

On this clone itself: A junction end diverges from the germline sequence, so it may reflect a read error. The chain carries TRBV6-1 and TRBJ2-5; 7 positions match TRBD1. Germline CDR1 is MNHNS and CDR2 is SASEGT. CDR3 length: 15 residues. The CDR3: CASSEPGGWQEAQYF. The CDR3 bases are TGTGCCAGCAGTGAGCCAGGGGGATGGCAAGAGGCCCAGTACTTC.

This chain links TRBV19 with TRBJ2-1; D is perhaps TRBD1 (5 bases). Germline loops: CDR1 LNHDA, CDR2 SQIVND (reference sequence). This CDR3 is 16 amino acids long. The V end lost 2 bases, the J end lost 7 bases, and 18 bases lay between the germline ends. The CDR3 nucleotides are TGTGCCAGTAGTATAATGATTCAGGGTGGTAGGAATGAGCAGTTCTTC. It specifies CASSIMIQGGRNEQFF.